The text below deals with one TCR beta chain. Its target is not known. This entry is derived from a study of T cell responses to AZD1222 COVID-19 vaccine. The study, taken as a whole, reports: Spike-specific TCR repertoires showed rising breadth and depth after two AZD1222 doses.

The protocol was immunoSEQ multiplex PCR, while the TCRdb copy is restricted to in-frame clones and leaves out a portion. The table includes about 150,000 clones, approximately 90% detected once. V lost 1 base to trimming and J lost 5 bases; unmatched junction nucleotides: 4. Germline V lookup: CDR1 SGHNT, CDR2 YENEEA. The CDR3 is made up of 14 amino acids. The sample here was peripheral blood, taken 28 days after the second AZD1222 dose. The TCR was taken from an adult who received the AZD1222 COVID-19 vaccine. The V and J genes are TRBV11-3 and TRBJ2-7; 8 positions agree with TRBD1. This CDR3 reads CASSLGQGRNEQYF. In nucleotides, the CDR3 is TGTGCCAGCAGCTTAGGACAGGGGAGGAACGAGCAGTACTTC. Filled out from reference TRBV11-3 and TRBJ2-7, the complete variable domain reads EAGVVQSPRYKIIEKKQPVAFWCNPISGHNTLYWYLQNLGQGPELLIRYENEEAVDDSQLPKDRFSAERLKGVDSTLKIQPAELGDSAVYLCASSLGQGRNEQYFGPGTRLTVT.